These 27 T cell receptor beta chains originate from one sample sequenced in a study of cytomegalovirus exposure and HLA in healthy donors (dated by TCRdb to 2017 to 2019). Receptors were amplified or captured by the immunoSEQ multiplex PCR assay. For the multiplex PCR, a mixture combining 60 forward primers for TCR Vbeta segments and 13 reverse primers for TCR Jbeta segments was used. TCRdb's version of the immuneACCESS table is confined to in-frame rearrangements and falls short of the full clone set. An unresolved V gene accounts for under half of the shortfall where checked; the remainder is of unknown origin. The sample yields some 94,000 clones; approximately 71% were counted once. Jointly, the top ten make up roughly 2.6% of the sample. Sample: PBMCs. The receptors come from a man over 45 in good health and CMV-seronegative.

The rearrangement joins TRBV2 to TRBJ1-1; D is perhaps TRBD1 (5 bases). The V gene's germline CDR1 is SNHLY and CDR2 FYNNEI. The V end was cut by 7 bases, the J end by 5 bases, with 17 bases between. This CDR3 region has 14 residues. The CDR3: CASTLKGRGTEAFF. For the CDR3, the DNA is TGTGCCAGCACGTTGAAGGGACGGGGGACTGAAGCTTTCTTT.

This clone has more than one count but fewer than ten. The chain is built from TRBV27 and TRBJ2-1; 10 bases agree with TRBD1. The CDR3 runs to 14 residues. The trim removed 7 bases at V and 8 bases at J, leaving 8 bases unmatched. The V gene's germline CDR1 is MNHEY and CDR2 SMNVEV (reference sequence). As DNA, the CDR3 is TGTGCCAGCAATGGTCGGGACAGGGGCGATGAGCAGTTCTTC. The encoded protein is CASNGRDRGDEQFF.

V and J are TRBV7-3 and TRBJ2-5; D might be TRBD1 (6 bases). Trimming cost V 3 bases and J 5 bases, with 10 bases left between them. In germline, CDR1 is SGHTA, CDR2 FQGTGA. There are 13 residues in the CDR3. CDR3 protein: CASSFRGRETQYF. In DNA form, the CDR3 reads TGTGCCAGCAGCTTCAGGGGCCGGGAGACCCAGTACTTC. Variable domain in full (rest from reference TRBV7-3 and TRBJ2-5): GAGVSQTPSNKVTEKGKYVELRCDPISGHTALYWYRQSLGQGPEFLIYFQGTGAADDSGLPNDRFFAVRPEGSVSTLKIQRTERGDSAVYLCASSFRGRETQYFGPGTRLLVL.

This clone was recorded a few times. The genes are TRBV5-1 and TRBJ1-1; possible D gene TRBD1, 6 bases. Trimming took off 3 bases at V and 6 bases at J, with 9 bases between the two ends. This CDR3 region has 12 residues. The germline V gene has CDR1 SGHRS and CDR2 YFSETQ. CDR3 bases: TGCGCCAGCAGCTCGGACAGTTCTGAAGCTTTCTTT. Protein sequence: CASSSDSSEAFF.

The V gene is TRBV2, the J gene TRBJ1-2; D might be TRBD1 (5 bases). Germline V lookup: CDR1 SNHLY, CDR2 FYNNEI. Trimming removed 3 bases from V and 0 bases from J, with 14 bases in between. The CDR3 loop spans 16 amino acids. The CDR3 region is CASSEYATAANYGYTF. In DNA, the CDR3 is TGTGCCAGCAGTGAGTATGCGACAGCAGCTAACTATGGCTACACCTTC.

The V and J genes are TRBV6-6 and TRBJ2-2, with D tentatively TRBD2 (6 bases). CDR1 and CDR2 from the germline V gene are MNHNY and SVGAGI (reference sequence). The ends were cut back, 10 bases at V and 3 bases at J, with 12 bases in the middle. There are 13 residues in the CDR3. For the CDR3, the DNA is TGTGCCACCCCGACTAGTGACACCGGGGAGCTGTTTTTT. Amino acids: CATPTSDTGELFF.

The rearrangement uses TRBV6-5 and TRBJ2-3; possible D gene TRBD2, 6 bases. Trimming stripped 1 base from V and 0 bases from J, with 8 bases between. CDR1 and CDR2 from the germline V gene are MNHEY and SVGAGI. CDR3 length: 15 residues. The CDR3 here is CASSYWAGSTDTQYF. In nucleotides, the CDR3 is TGTGCCAGCAGTTACTGGGCGGGAAGCACAGATACGCAGTATTTT.

The V call is TRBV9, the J call TRBJ2-5, with D possibly being TRBD2 (7 bases). This CDR3 comprises 15 residues. With 0 bases removed from V and 5 bases from J, the gap between germline ends came to 14 bases. Germline CDR1 and CDR2: SGDLS and YYNGEE. CDR3 sequence: CASSVGGGARETQYF. DNA of the CDR3: TGTGCCAGCAGCGTAGGTGGGGGGGCACGCGAGACCCAGTACTTC. The full variable domain, rest sourced from reference TRBV9 and TRBJ2-5, is DSGVTQTPKHLITATGQRVTLRCSPRSGDLSVYWYQQSLDQGLQFLIQYYNGEERAKGNILERFSAQQFPDLHSELNLSSLELGDSALYFCASSVGGGARETQYFGPGTRLLVL.

The chain employs TRBV10-3 and TRBJ2-3; possibly TRBD1 for D (6 bases). This CDR3 has 12 residues. Trimming shortened V by 2 bases and J by 6 bases, and 6 bases separated the two germline ends. CDR1 and CDR2 (germline): ENHRY, SYGVKD. CDR3 sequence: CAISEGGDTQYF. CDR3 sequence (DNA): TGTGCCATCAGTGAGGGGGGCGATACGCAGTATTTT.

The V gene is TRBV7-2, the J gene TRBJ2-7; a weak D match, TRBD2 (6 bases). This CDR3 region has 14 residues. The ends were cut back, 4 bases at V and 0 bases at J, with 10 bases in the middle. Germline CDR1 reads SGHTA; CDR2 reads FQGNSA. The CDR3 sequence is CASSWDFNSYEQYF. CDR3 nucleotides: TGTGCCAGCAGCTGGGACTTCAACTCCTACGAGCAGTACTTC.

The chain employs TRBV21-1 and TRBJ1-1. TRBV21-1 is listed as a pseudogene. The CDR3 is 14 amino acids. CDR3 sequence reads: CASGGGTPNTEAFF. CDR3 coding DNA: TGTGCCAGCGGGGGGGGGACACCGAACACTGAAGCTTTCTTT.

The chain links TRBV5-1 to TRBJ1-2; D might be TRBD1 (6 bases). CDR1 is SGHRS and CDR2 is YFSETQ in the germline V gene. This CDR3 spans 15 amino acids. Between the trimmed V and J ends, which lost 0 bases and 7 bases, there was a span of 16 bases. The DNA of the CDR3 is TGCGCCAGCAGCTTGGAGGCAGGGGCAACATCTGGCTACACCTTC. Its translation: CASSLEAGATSGYTF.

The rearrangement uses TRBV5-1 and TRBJ1-2; 8 nucleotides agree with TRBD1. CDR3 length: 15 residues. Germline V gene data show CDR1 as SGHRS and CDR2 as YFSETQ. The V gene end was trimmed by 7 bases and the J gene end by 6 bases; junction bases not matched to a gene: 14. This CDR3 is CASQKDRAVRNGYTF. The DNA for the CDR3 is TGCGCCAGCCAAAAGGACAGGGCTGTTCGTAATGGCTACACCTTC.

This rearrangement joins TRBV2 to TRBJ1-1, with a possible D match to TRBD1 (6 bases). This CDR3 has 16 amino acids. Trimming took 4 bases from V and 4 from J, leaving 19 bases between them. Germline V CDR1 and CDR2: SNHLY, FYNNEI. CDR3 bases: TGTGCCAGCAGTGCGGAAGGTCTAGGGGGTGGCACTGAAGCTTTCTTT. It translates to CASSAEGLGGGTEAFF.

The chain joins TRBV5-3 to TRBJ2-2; 7 nucleotides agree with TRBD2. TRBV5-3 is an open reading frame, and its role is uncertain. J gave up 5 bases and V 6 bases, and 10 bases lay outside the gene matches. The CDR3 has 15 residues. CDR3 DNA sequence: TGTGCCAGAAAAGACCGGCGGGGAGGGACCGGGGAGCTGTTTTTT. Translated: CARKDRRGGTGELFF.

The CDR3 DNA reads TGTGCCAGCAGCTTGACGGGAAGGGGGACTGAAGCTTTCTTT. This gives the protein CASSLTGRGTEAFF. The chain employs TRBV5-4 and TRBJ1-1; possibly TRBD1 for D (6 bases). The CDR3 extends over 14 amino acids. V dropped 1 base and J dropped 5 bases, with 12 bases sitting between them. CDR1 is SGHNT and CDR2 is YYREEE in the germline V gene (reference sequence).

The chain has TRBV30 and TRBJ2-7; the match to TRBD1 covers 8 bases. With V trimmed by 2 bases and J by 5 bases, 2 bases remained unmatched. This CDR3 region has 12 residues. The germline gives CDR1 GTSNPN, CDR2 SVGIG (reference sequence). CDR3 in DNA: TGTGCCTGGAGTCCGACAGGGGACGAGCAGTACGTC. Translating gives CAWSPTGDEQYV.

This clone was seen just once. The CDR3 loop is CASSRAAAQETQYF. For the CDR3, the DNA is TGTGCCAGCAGCCGAGCGGCAGCCCAAGAGACCCAGTACTTC. This chain uses TRBV5-4 with TRBJ2-5, with TRBD2 as a possible D gene (5 bases). This CDR3 is built from 14 residues. V lost 4 bases to trimming and J lost 1 base, with 11 bases between them. Looked up from germline, CDR1 is SGHNT and CDR2 is YYREEE (reference sequence).

This chain links TRBV30 with TRBJ1-1; D call uncertain. Germline V gene sequence: CDR1 GTSNPN, CDR2 SVGIG (reference sequence). The CDR3 consists of 15 residues. V lost 0 bases, J lost 4 bases, and 15 bases lay in between. CDR3: CAWSVRQWRSTEAFF. CDR3 nucleotide sequence: TGTGCCTGGAGTGTACGTCAGTGGAGGAGCACTGAAGCTTTCTTT.

This clone was detected only a few times. V is TRBV4-3 and J is TRBJ1-5; D gene unclear. The CDR3 has 16 amino acids. Germline V CDR1 and CDR2: LGHNA, YSLEER. V was clipped by 0 bases and J by 9 bases, with 18 bases between them. Here the CDR3 reads CASSQDYLTGDRPQHF. The CDR3 bases are TGCGCCAGCAGCCAAGATTACCTGACCGGGGATCGGCCCCAGCATTTT.

The chain has TRBV6-5 and TRBJ2-7; 10 nucleotides align to TRBD1. The germline V gene encodes CDR1 MNHEY and CDR2 SVGAGI. The CDR3 consists of 14 residues. The junction had 5 bases not matched to a gene; V was cut back by 4 bases and J by 5 bases. The CDR3 DNA is TGTGCCAGCAGTTCCGGGACAGGGGTTGACGAGCAGTACGTC. It translates to CASSSGTGVDEQYV.

CDR3 bases: TGTGCCAGCAGCTTATCAGGGGGCGACTATGGCTACACCTTC. Translation: CASSLSGGDYGYTF. This rearrangement joins TRBV7-6 to TRBJ1-2; 8 bases line up with TRBD1. The CDR3 loop spans 14 amino acids. V gave up 2 bases and J gave up 3 bases; unmatched junction bases: 2. Germline V gene data show CDR1 as SGHVS and CDR2 as FNYEAQ.

The chain is built from TRBV5-6 and TRBJ1-6; weak D call: TRBD1 (6 bases). CDR3 size: 16 residues. Germline CDR1 reads SGHDT; CDR2 reads YYEEEE. V was cut by 4 bases and J by 0 bases, with 11 bases left in between. The chain's CDR3 is CASSVTGSSYNSPLHF. CDR3 in DNA: TGTGCCAGCAGCGTTACAGGGAGCTCCTATAATTCACCCCTCCACTTT. Drawing the rest from reference TRBV5-6 and TRBJ1-6, the complete variable domain is DAGVTQSPTHLIKTRGQQVTLRCSPKSGHDTVSWYQQALGQGPQFIFQYYEEEERQRGNFPDRFSGHQFPNYSSELNVNALLLGDSALYLCASSVTGSSYNSPLHFGNGTRLTVT.

This clone was found a few times. The chain employs TRBV10-3 and TRBJ1-1, with D tentatively TRBD1 (5 bases). The V end lost 2 bases, the J end lost 8 bases, and 9 bases lay between the germline ends. This CDR3 contains 12 residues. Germline V lookup: CDR1 ENHRY, CDR2 SYGVKD. CDR3 region: CAISENYREAFF. The CDR3 nucleotides are TGTGCCATCAGTGAGAATTACAGGGAAGCTTTCTTT.

This clone has a single count. The chain joins TRBV11-2 to TRBJ2-3; TRBD2 aligns across 9 bases. The germline gives CDR1 SGHAT, CDR2 FQNNGV. The CDR3 runs to 15 residues. V shed 3 bases, J shed 4 bases, and the junction held 5 bases outside the gene matches. The CDR3 bases are TGTGCCAGCAGCTTGGGAGCGGGAGGAGCAGATACGCAGTATTTT. It codes for CASSLGAGGADTQYF.

The chain is built from TRBV6-6 and TRBJ1-2; 9 bases align to TRBD1. This CDR3 is built from 14 residues. The trim removed 5 bases at V and 4 bases at J, leaving 5 bases unmatched. CDR1 and CDR2 (germline): MNHNY, SVGAGI (reference sequence). The CDR3 loop is CASSQQGAFYGYTF. The CDR3 DNA follows: TGTGCCAGCAGTCAACAGGGGGCCTTCTATGGCTACACCTTC.

Only one count was recorded for this clone. The CDR3 DNA follows: TGTGCCAGCAGCGGGGGGGGCACCGGCGTGAGATCTGGTGGCTACACCTTC. Protein sequence: CASSGGGTGVRSGGYTF. The chain carries TRBV9 and TRBJ1-2; tentatively, D is TRBD1 (6 bases). Trimming took off 3 bases at V and 7 bases at J, with 25 bases between the two ends. CDR1 and CDR2 from the germline V gene are SGDLS and YYNGEE. The CDR3 covers 17 residues.